The sequence of this T cell receptor (beta chain) was determined in a study of blood T cell repertoires in COVID-19. Germline V CDR1 and CDR2: SNHLY, FYNNEI. Germline trimming cut 7 bases from V and 4 bases from J; bases unmatched to any gene: 8. The CDR3 is 15 residues long. The protocol was immunoSEQ multiplex PCR, while the TCRdb copy is restricted to in-frame clones and leaves out a portion. The sample contains over 400,000 clones, 88% of which appear only once. In Cohort 3, a recovered donor had either two negative PCRs, clearance, or symptom resolution. The sequenced sample consisted of PBMCs or T cells enriched from blood (not recorded which). The J gene is TRBJ1-1, the V gene TRBV2; TRBD1 aligns across 11 bases. The TCR originated in a woman aged 60-75 years who had recovered from COVID-19. The CDR3 nucleotides read TGTGCCAGCATCAGGACAGGGGGCCTTAGCACTGAAGCTTTCTTT. Protein product: CASIRTGGLSTEAFF.